The clone carrying this T cell receptor (beta chain) was detected many times. Its antigen remains unidentified. This sample's time point: newly diagnosed GD, antithyroid drugs for less than 3 months. There was RNA extracted from PBMCs, and the TCR library was made from it. Patients were from an endocrinology department in Xi'an, China. The germline V gene has CDR1 LGHDT and CDR2 YNNKEL (reference sequence). The CDR3 spans 20 residues. The V gene end was trimmed by 3 bases and the J gene end by 2 bases; junction bases not matched to a gene: 14. The data belong to a study of regulatory T cells in long-lasting Graves disease. Turning to the study itself: Antithyroid drug intake by newly diagnosed Graves' patients had lasted under 3 months. Study-level findings and limits: Peripheral blood was the sole material, not thyroid tissue.

To make TCR beta libraries, researchers used iRepertoire HTBI primers and Arm-PCR of CDR3 regions. TCRdb analysed the multiplex PCR reads with MiXCR anew, one entry per CDR3 protein. The sample holds approximately 540,000 distinct CDR3 sequences; approximately 12% are singletons and the top ten take roughly 8.9%. These data were also reused for a study on T cells in Graves' hyperthyroidism and ophthalmopathy.

The receptor comes from a woman in her 30s with Graves disease. The chain uses TRBV3-1 and TRBJ2-3; 13 bases fit TRBD2. The sample in question was peripheral blood mononuclear cells (PBMCs), obtained at new diagnosis, from a patient treated with antithyroid drugs. The CDR3 here is CASSHTSGRAVSRYTDTQYF. CDR3 bases: TGTGCCAGCAGCCACACTAGCGGGAGGGCCGTGTCGCGTTACACAGATACGCAGTATTTT.